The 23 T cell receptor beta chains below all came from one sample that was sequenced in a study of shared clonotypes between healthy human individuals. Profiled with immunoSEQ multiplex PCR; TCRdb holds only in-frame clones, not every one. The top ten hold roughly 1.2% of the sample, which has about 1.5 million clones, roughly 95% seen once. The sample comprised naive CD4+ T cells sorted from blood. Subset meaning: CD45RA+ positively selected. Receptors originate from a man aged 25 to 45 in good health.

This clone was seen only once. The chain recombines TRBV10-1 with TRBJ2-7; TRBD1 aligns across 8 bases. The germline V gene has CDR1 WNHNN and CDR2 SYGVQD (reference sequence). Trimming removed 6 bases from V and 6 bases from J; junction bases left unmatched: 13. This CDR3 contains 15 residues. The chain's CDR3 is CASSDGQGFGLEQYF. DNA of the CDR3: TGCGCCAGCAGCGATGGACAGGGCTTTGGCCTCGAGCAGTACTTC.

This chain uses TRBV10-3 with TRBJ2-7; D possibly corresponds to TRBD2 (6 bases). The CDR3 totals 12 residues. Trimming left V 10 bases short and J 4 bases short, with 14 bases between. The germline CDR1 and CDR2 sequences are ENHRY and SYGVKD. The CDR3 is CATRAGSYEQYF. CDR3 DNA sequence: TGTGCCACCAGGGCGGGATCTTACGAGCAGTACTTC.

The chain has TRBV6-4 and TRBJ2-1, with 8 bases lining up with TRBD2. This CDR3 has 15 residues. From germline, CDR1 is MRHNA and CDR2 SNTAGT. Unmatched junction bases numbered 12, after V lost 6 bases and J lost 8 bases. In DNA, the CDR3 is TGTGCCAGCAGCGACACCGGGACTAGTTACGATGAGCAGTTCTTC. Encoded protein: CASSDTGTSYDEQFF.

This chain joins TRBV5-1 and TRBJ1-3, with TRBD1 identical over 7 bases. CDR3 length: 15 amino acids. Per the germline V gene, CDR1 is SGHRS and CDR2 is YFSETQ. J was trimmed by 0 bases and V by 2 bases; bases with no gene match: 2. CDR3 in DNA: TGCGCCAGCAGCTTTACAGGGGACTCTGGAAACACCATATATTTT. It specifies CASSFTGDSGNTIYF.

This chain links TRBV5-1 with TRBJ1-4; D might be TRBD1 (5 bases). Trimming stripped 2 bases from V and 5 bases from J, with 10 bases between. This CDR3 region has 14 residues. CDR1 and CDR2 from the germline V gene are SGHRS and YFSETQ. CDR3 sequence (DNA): TGCGCCAGCAGCTTCCCGGGGGACAATGAAAAACTGTTTTTT. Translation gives CASSFPGDNEKLFF.

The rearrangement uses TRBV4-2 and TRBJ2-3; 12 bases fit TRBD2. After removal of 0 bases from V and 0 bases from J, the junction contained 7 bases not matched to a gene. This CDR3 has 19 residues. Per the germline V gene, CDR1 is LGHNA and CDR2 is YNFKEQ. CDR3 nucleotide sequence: TGTGCCAGCAGCCAAGACCGGACTAGCGGGGCTCTTAGCACAGATACGCAGTATTTT. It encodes CASSQDRTSGALSTDTQYF.

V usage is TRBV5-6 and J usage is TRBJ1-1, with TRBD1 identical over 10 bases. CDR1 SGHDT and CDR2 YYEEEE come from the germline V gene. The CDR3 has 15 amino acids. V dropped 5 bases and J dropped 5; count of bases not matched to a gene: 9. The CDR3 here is CASRFKDRGRTEAFF. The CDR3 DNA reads TGTGCCAGCAGGTTCAAGGACAGGGGGAGAACTGAAGCTTTCTTT.

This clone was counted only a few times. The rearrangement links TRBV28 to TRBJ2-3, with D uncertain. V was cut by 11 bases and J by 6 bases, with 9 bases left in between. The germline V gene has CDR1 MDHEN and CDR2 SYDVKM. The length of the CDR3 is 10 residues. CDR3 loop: CACGRDTQYF. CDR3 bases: TGTGCCTGCGGCCGGGATACGCAGTATTTT.

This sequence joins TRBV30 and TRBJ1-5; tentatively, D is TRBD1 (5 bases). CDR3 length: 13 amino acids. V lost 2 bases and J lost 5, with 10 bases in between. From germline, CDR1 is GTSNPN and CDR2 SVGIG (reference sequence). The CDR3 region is CAWSKGRDQPQHF. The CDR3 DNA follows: TGTGCCTGGAGTAAGGGGAGAGATCAGCCCCAGCATTTT.

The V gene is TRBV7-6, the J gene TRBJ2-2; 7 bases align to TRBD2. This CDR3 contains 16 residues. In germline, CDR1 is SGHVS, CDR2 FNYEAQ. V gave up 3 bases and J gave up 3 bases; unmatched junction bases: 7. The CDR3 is CASSFGRAFYTGELFF. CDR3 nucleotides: TGTGCCAGCAGCTTTGGGAGGGCCTTTTACACCGGGGAGCTGTTTTTT.

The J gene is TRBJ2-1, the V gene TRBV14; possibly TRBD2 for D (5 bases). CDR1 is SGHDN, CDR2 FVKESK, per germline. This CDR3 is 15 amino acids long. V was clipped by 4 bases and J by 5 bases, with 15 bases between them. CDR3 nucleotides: TGTGCCAGCAGCCTATGGCGGCAGACTAACAATGAGCAGTTCTTC. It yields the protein CASSLWRQTNNEQFF.

The CDR3 loop is CASSNGQDRSEKLFF. Written as DNA, the CDR3 is TGTGCCAGCAGCAACGGACAAGACCGGAGTGAAAAACTGTTTTTT. The chain links TRBV7-9 to TRBJ1-4, with D tentatively TRBD1 (5 bases). There are 15 residues in the CDR3. The germline V gene encodes CDR1 SEHNR and CDR2 FQNEAQ (reference sequence). The V end was cut by 5 bases, the J end by 7 bases, with 17 bases between.

This CDR3 reads CASSFGAGSYGYTF. For the CDR3, the DNA is TGTGCCAGCAGCTTTGGTGCGGGAAGCTATGGCTACACCTTC. The chain recombines TRBV7-2 with TRBJ1-2; no reliable D call. CDR1 SGHTA and CDR2 FQGNSA come from the germline V gene. CDR3 length: 14 amino acids. The ends were cut back, 3 bases at V and 4 bases at J, with 12 bases in the middle.

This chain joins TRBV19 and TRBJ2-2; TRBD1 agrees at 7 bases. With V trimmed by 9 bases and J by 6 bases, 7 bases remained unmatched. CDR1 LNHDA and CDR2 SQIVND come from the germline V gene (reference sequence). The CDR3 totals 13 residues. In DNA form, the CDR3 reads TGTGCCAGATGGACAGGCGCGCCCGGGGAGCTGTTTTTT. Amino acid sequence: CARWTGAPGELFF.

CDR3 residues: CSVLSGSGSYEQYF. The CDR3 region has the DNA TGCAGCGTGCTTAGCGGGAGTGGCTCCTACGAGCAGTACTTC. The chain uses TRBV29-1 and TRBJ2-7; 9 positions match TRBD2. V lost 6 bases to trimming and J lost 0 bases; unmatched junction nucleotides: 6. Germline lookup yields CDR1 SQVTM and CDR2 ANQGSEA. The length of the CDR3 is 14 residues.

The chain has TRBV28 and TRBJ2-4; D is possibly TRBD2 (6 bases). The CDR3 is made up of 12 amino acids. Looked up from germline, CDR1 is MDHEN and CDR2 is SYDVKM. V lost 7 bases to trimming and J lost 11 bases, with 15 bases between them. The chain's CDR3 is CASTTGTGVQYF. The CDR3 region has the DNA TGTGCCAGCACCACCGGGACGGGAGTTCAGTACTTC.

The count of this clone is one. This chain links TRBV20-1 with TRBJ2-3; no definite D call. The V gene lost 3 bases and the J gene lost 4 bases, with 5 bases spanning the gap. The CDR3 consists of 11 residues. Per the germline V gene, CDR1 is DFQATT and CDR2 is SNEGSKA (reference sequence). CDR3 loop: CSARLSDTQYF. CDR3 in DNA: TGCAGTGCTAGGCTCTCAGATACGCAGTATTTT.

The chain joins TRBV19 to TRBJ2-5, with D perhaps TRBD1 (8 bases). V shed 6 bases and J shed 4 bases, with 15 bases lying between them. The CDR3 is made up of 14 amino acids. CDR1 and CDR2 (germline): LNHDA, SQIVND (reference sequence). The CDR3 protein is CASRSQGGGETQYF. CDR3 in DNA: TGTGCCAGTAGGTCACAGGGGGGGGGAGAGACCCAGTACTTC.

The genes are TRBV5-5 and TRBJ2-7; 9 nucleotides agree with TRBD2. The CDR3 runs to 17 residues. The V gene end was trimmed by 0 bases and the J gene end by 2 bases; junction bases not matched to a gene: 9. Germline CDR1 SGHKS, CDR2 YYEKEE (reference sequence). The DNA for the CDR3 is TGTGCCAGCAGCTTGGTGATAGGTCTAGCGGGACCCTACGAGCAGTACTTC. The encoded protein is CASSLVIGLAGPYEQYF.

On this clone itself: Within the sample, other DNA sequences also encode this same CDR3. The CDR3 spells CAISESVMNTEAFF. The DNA for the CDR3 is TGTGCCATCAGTGAATCAGTAATGAACACTGAAGCTTTCTTT. This chain links TRBV10-3 with TRBJ1-1; no clear D gene. Trimming stripped 3 bases from V and 0 bases from J, with 8 bases between. The CDR3 is 14 residues long. Germline CDR1 and CDR2: ENHRY and SYGVKD.

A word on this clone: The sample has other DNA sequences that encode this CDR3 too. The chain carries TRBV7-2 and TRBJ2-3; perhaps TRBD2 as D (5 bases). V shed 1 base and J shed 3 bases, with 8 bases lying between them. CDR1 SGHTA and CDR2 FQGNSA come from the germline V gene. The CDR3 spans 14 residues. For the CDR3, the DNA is TGTGCCAGCAGCTTAGGCTTAGCGACAGATACGCAGTATTTT. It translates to CASSLGLATDTQYF.

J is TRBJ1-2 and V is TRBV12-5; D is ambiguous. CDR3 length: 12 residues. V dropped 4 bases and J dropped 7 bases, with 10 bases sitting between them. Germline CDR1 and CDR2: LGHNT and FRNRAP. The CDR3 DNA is TGTGCTAGTGGTTCCATATGGGGTGGCTACACCTTC. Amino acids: CASGSIWGGYTF.

CDR3 coding DNA: TGTGCCAGCAGCTTGAGTGGGAGAGCGGGAGCCCCCTACGAGCAGTACTTC. It specifies CASSLSGRAGAPYEQYF. The chain employs TRBV11-2 and TRBJ2-7, with 8 bases aligning to TRBD2. With 3 bases clipped from V and 2 bases from J, the junction kept 12 bases outside the gene matches. CDR1 and CDR2 (germline): SGHAT, FQNNGV. The CDR3 is 17 amino acids.